Below are 18 T cell receptor beta chains sequenced from a single sample in a study of graft-versus-host responses after intestinal transplantation. Sequencing used immunoSEQ multiplex PCR; TCRdb keeps in-frame clones, though not all of them. The sample shows about 40,000 clones, roughly 96% of them seen only once. Their target antigens are unknown. Sample: unstimulated CD8+ T cells sorted from spleen or lymph node cells, taken before transplant. Receptor source: a human donor who was the organ donor for an intestinal transplant.

This chain links TRBV2 with TRBJ1-3, with a tentative D call TRBD1 (5 bases). This CDR3 has 15 amino acids. The germline gives CDR1 SNHLY, CDR2 FYNNEI. The ends were cut back, 4 bases at V and 0 bases at J, with 10 bases in the middle. The CDR3 DNA reads TGTGCCAGCAGTGTGGAGGGGAGCTCTGGAAACACCATATATTTT. Translated: CASSVEGSSGNTIYF.

The chain recombines TRBV7-1 with TRBJ1-2; D gene unclear. TRBV7-1 is identified as an open reading frame with a role that is uncertain. Trimming took 5 bases from V and 4 from J, leaving 20 bases between them. The CDR3 is made up of 16 amino acids. The CDR3 coding sequence is TGTGCCAGCAGCCACGATAACGAGGGAAAGACCTATGGCTACACCTTC. As protein: CASSHDNEGKTYGYTF.

This rearrangement joins TRBV19 to TRBJ2-5; TRBD1 aligns across 7 bases. The V gene end was trimmed by 4 bases and the J gene end by 4 bases; junction bases not matched to a gene: 6. Per germline, CDR1 LNHDA and CDR2 SQIVND (reference sequence). This CDR3 has 14 residues. CDR3 sequence reads: CASSKRGPGETQYF. DNA of the CDR3: TGTGCCAGTAGTAAGAGGGGGCCAGGAGAGACCCAGTACTTC.

This chain uses TRBV6-6 with TRBJ2-7; TRBD1 matches at 7 bases. Trimming at V came to 1 base and at J to 3 bases, leaving 3 bases not matched to a gene. This CDR3 has 14 amino acids. Germline V gene sequence: CDR1 MNHNY, CDR2 SVGAGI (reference sequence). The CDR3 bases are TGTGCCAGCAGTTACTTGACAGGGAACTACGAGCAGTACTTC. Its protein product is CASSYLTGNYEQYF.

The gene calls are TRBV21-1 and TRBJ1-4. TRBV21-1 is deemed a pseudogene. There are 16 residues in the CDR3. The CDR3 loop reads CASSDRGEVQNEKLFF. CDR3 sequence (DNA): TGTGCCAGCAGCGACCGAGGGGAGGTACAAAATGAAAAACTGTTTTTT.

The rearrangement links TRBV2 to TRBJ2-7, with 8 bases lining up with TRBD2. The CDR3 is 21 amino acids. Germline CDR1 is SNHLY and CDR2 is FYNNEI. Unmatched junction bases numbered 24, after V lost 3 bases and J lost 2 bases. CDR3 sequence reads: CASSDPSGAGGSKEDPYEQYF. In DNA form, the CDR3 reads TGTGCCAGCAGTGACCCCTCGGGCGCGGGGGGCTCAAAGGAAGATCCCTACGAGCAGTACTTC.

This chain links TRBV28 with TRBJ2-7, with 9 bases matching TRBD1. This CDR3 contains 15 residues. V was clipped by 5 bases and J by 3 bases; unmatched bases: 8. Per germline, CDR1 MDHEN and CDR2 SYDVKM. CDR3 sequence: CASSKTGTGIYEQYF. The CDR3, as DNA: TGTGCCAGCAGTAAAACCGGGACAGGGATCTACGAGCAGTACTTC. The entire variable domain, with the rest obtained from reference TRBV28 and TRBJ2-7, is as follows: DVKVTQSSRYLVKRTGEKVFLECVQDMDHENMFWYRQDPGLGLRLIYFSYDVKMKEKGDIPEGYSVSREKKERFSLILESASTNQTSMYLCASSKTGTGIYEQYFGPGTRLTVT.

This chain joins TRBV27 and TRBJ1-3; D unresolved. Per germline, CDR1 MNHEY and CDR2 SMNVEV (reference sequence). V lost 5 bases and J lost 0, with 8 bases in between. The CDR3 is made up of 14 amino acids. In DNA form, the CDR3 reads TGTGCCAGCAGTCAGGCATCCTCTGGAAACACCATATATTTT. The encoded protein is CASSQASSGNTIYF.

The gene calls are TRBV6-1 and TRBJ1-2; D unclear. V lost 8 bases to trimming and J lost 8 bases, with 15 bases between them. In germline, CDR1 is MNHNS, CDR2 SASEGT. CDR3 size: 12 residues. The CDR3 DNA follows: TGTGCCAGCCTTCCTAACGGGCCCGGCTACACCTTC. Residues: CASLPNGPGYTF.

A single count supports this clone. V usage is TRBV7-9 and J usage is TRBJ2-7, with D perhaps TRBD1 (5 bases). The CDR3 consists of 15 residues. CDR1 is SEHNR and CDR2 is FQNEAQ in the germline V gene (reference sequence). Trimming shortened V by 1 base and J by 3 bases, and 13 bases separated the two germline ends. The CDR3 DNA sequence: TGTGCCAGCAGCTTAGAGATCGGACATATCTACGAGCAGTACTTC. It is translated as CASSLEIGHIYEQYF.

This clone has just one count. The chain joins TRBV4-3 to TRBJ2-1; no clear D gene. This CDR3 comprises 15 residues. Germline assignment: CDR1 LGHNA and CDR2 YSLEER. V was cut by 0 bases and J by 0 bases, with 6 bases left in between. The CDR3 coding sequence is TGCGCCAGCAGCCAAGAAAGCGCCTCCTACAATGAGCAGTTCTTC. Its translation is CASSQESASYNEQFF.

The J gene is TRBJ2-2, the V gene TRBV7-9; TRBD1 aligns across 11 bases. Trimming at V came to 5 bases and at J to 4 bases, leaving 15 bases not matched to a gene. This CDR3 has 19 residues. Germline-derived CDR1 and CDR2 are SEHNR and FQNEAQ (reference sequence). This CDR3 is CASSPVSDRGHVSTGELFF. The CDR3 nucleotides read TGTGCCAGCAGCCCCGTTTCGGACAGGGGGCATGTATCCACCGGGGAGCTGTTTTTT.

The chain joins TRBV27 to TRBJ1-2; D may be TRBD1 (5 bases). The CDR3 sequence is 14 residues long. Germline V lookup: CDR1 MNHEY, CDR2 SMNVEV (reference sequence). V was clipped by 4 bases and J by 5 bases, with 14 bases between them. The CDR3 nucleotides are TGTGCCAGCAGTTCCTCGGGACTATATTATGGCTACACCTTC. Protein product: CASSSSGLYYGYTF.

V and J are TRBV2 and TRBJ2-1, with TRBD2 identical over 10 bases. CDR1 and CDR2 from the germline V gene are SNHLY and FYNNEI. The CDR3 loop spans 15 amino acids. V lost 7 bases to trimming and J lost 6 bases; unmatched junction nucleotides: 9. This chain's CDR3 is CASILGTSASNEQFF. CDR3 sequence (DNA): TGTGCCAGCATTTTAGGGACTAGCGCCAGCAATGAGCAGTTCTTC.

This chain links TRBV6-5 with TRBJ2-1, with D perhaps matching TRBD2 (5 bases). From germline, CDR1 is MNHEY and CDR2 SVGAGI. The CDR3 has 13 amino acids. Trimming took off 4 bases at V and 9 bases at J, with 13 bases between the two ends. CDR3 DNA sequence: TGTGCCAGCAGTTTTGGGCTCGGGGTTGAGCAGTTCTTC. Translating gives CASSFGLGVEQFF.

The chain carries TRBV14 and TRBJ2-5, with 8 bases identical to TRBD1. The CDR3 sequence is 15 residues long. Trimming cost V 4 bases and J 5 bases; bases outside gene matches: 9. Germline values: CDR1 SGHDN, CDR2 FVKESK. The CDR3 region is CASSPGQGGRETQYF. The CDR3 coding sequence is TGTGCCAGCAGCCCCGGACAGGGAGGAAGGGAGACCCAGTACTTC.

Of note for this clone: Compared with germline, one end of the junction differs, possibly owing to a read error. This sample also contains other DNA sequences that code for the same CDR3. The rearrangement uses TRBV10-3 and TRBJ2-2; D unclear. The CDR3 totals 14 residues. Germline values: CDR1 ENHRY, CDR2 SYGVKD. CDR3 sequence: CAIGDPKNTGELFF. As DNA, the CDR3 is TGCGCCATCGGTGACCCGAAGAACACCGGGGAGCTGTTTTTT.

The CDR3 bases are TGTGCCAGCAGGGTACATAGCGGGGGCCCCTACGAGCAGTACTTC. Translating it yields CASRVHSGGPYEQYF. The rearrangement links TRBV6-1 to TRBJ2-7; 9 bases fit TRBD2. This CDR3 is built from 15 residues. Germline CDR1 is MNHNS and CDR2 is SASEGT. The V segment lost 6 bases and the J segment 2 bases; nucleotides outside the gene matches: 8.